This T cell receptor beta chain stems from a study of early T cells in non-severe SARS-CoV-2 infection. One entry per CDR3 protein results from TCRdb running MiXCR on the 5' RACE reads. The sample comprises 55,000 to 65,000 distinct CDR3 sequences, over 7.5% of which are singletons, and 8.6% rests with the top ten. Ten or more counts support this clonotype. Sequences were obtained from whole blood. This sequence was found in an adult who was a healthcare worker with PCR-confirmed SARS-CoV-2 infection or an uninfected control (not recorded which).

The CDR3 DNA reads as TGCGCCAGCAGCTTACCGGGCCAACAAGAGACCCAGTACTTC. Amino acids: CASSLPGQQETQYF. The chain uses TRBV5-1 and TRBJ2-5, with D unresolved. Deletions cut 2 bases from V and 2 bases from J, with 10 bases between. CDR3 length: 14 amino acids. Germline V gene sequence: CDR1 SGHRS, CDR2 YFSETQ.